This T cell receptor (beta chain) was observed in a study of blood T cell repertoires in COVID-19. Study summary: Italy, Spain and the United States were the sources of the convalescent and acute COVID-19 samples.

Using immunoSEQ multiplex PCR, the repertoire was profiled, and TCRdb retains in-frame clones only, with some absent. Of fewer than 250,000 clones listed, approximately 86% were seen once; the top ten hold 3% to 3.5%. Germline lookup yields CDR1 ENHRY and CDR2 SYGVKD. Trimming removed 4 bases at V and 4 bases at J, with 13 bases between. This CDR3 spans 14 amino acids. Material: peripheral blood. The clonotype comes from a man aged 55 to 69 with acute or convalescent COVID-19. The rearrangement links TRBV10-3 to TRBJ1-1; TRBD1 might be the D (6 bases). The CDR3 is CAISGKTGFTEAFF. The CDR3 DNA follows: TGTGCCATCAGTGGTAAAACAGGGTTCACTGAAGCTTTCTTT.